Here is one T cell receptor (beta chain) with its context. The antigen is not known. Germline assignment: CDR1 MNHEY and CDR2 SVGAGI. This CDR3 has 17 amino acids. The record originates from a study of T cells expressing NK-cell markers. TCRdb processed the 5' RACE reads again and assigns one entry to each CDR3 protein, with no DNA. In total, the table holds approximately 550,000 distinct CDR3 sequences. General study results and limits: Five to seven of the donors carried dominant NKG2C+ clonotypes that took up about 1.0-7.5% of their CD8+ T cells.

The sequence was collected from a man between 18 and 29 years old in good health. J is TRBJ2-3 and V is TRBV6-5; TCRdb names TRBD2, which stays unverified in the absence of DNA. The sequencing input was blood T cells: a sorted CD56 or NKG2C T cell subset, CD4+ or CD8+ T cells, or bulk PBMC T cells (not recorded which). The CDR3: CASSFGTSGRAVDTQYF.